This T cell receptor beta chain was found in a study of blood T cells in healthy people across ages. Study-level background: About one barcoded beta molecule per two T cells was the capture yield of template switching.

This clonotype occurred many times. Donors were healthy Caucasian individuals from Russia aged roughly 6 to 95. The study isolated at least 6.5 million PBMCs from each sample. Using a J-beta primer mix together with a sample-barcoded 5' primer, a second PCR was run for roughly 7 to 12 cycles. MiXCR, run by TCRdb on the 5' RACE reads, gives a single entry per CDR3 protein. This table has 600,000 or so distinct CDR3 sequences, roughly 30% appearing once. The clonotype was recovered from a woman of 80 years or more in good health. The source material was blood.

For the CDR3, the DNA is TGTGCCAGCAGCTTAGACGGGGGGGGCTACAATGAGCAGTTCTTC. It specifies CASSLDGGGYNEQFF. This chain connects TRBV11-2 to TRBJ2-1; 8 nucleotides align to TRBD2. Germline V gene data show CDR1 as SGHAT and CDR2 as FQNNGV. CDR3 length equals 15 residues. V shed 0 bases and J 3 bases; nucleotides not matched to a gene: 1.